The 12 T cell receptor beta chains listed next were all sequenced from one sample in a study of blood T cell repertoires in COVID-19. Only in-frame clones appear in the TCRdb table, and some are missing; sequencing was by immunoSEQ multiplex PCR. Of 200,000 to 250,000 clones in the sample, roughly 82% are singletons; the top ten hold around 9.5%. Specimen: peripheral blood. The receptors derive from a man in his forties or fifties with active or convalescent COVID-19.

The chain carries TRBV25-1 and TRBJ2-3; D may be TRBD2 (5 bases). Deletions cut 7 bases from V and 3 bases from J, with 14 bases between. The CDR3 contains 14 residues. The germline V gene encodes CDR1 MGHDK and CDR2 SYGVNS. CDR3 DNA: TGTGCCAGCACGTCTTCGGGGAAAACAGATACGCAGTATTTT. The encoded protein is CASTSSGKTDTQYF.

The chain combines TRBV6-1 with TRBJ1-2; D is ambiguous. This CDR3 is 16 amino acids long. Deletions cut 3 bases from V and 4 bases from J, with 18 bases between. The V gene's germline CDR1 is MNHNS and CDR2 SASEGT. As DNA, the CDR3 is TGTGCCAGCAGTGACGGTGCGGGGAGGTGGGTCTATGGCTACACCTTC. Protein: CASSDGAGRWVYGYTF.

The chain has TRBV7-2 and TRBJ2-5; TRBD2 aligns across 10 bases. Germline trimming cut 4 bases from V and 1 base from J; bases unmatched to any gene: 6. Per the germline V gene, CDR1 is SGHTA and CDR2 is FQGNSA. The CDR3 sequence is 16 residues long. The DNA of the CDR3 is TGTGCCAGCAGCTCCCGGACTAGCGGACCCCAAGAGACCCAGTACTTC. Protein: CASSSRTSGPQETQYF. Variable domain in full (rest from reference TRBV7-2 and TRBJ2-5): GAGVSQSPSNKVTEKGKDVELRCDPISGHTALYWYRQSLGQGLEFLIYFQGNSAPDKSGLPSDRFSAERTGGSVSTLTIQRTQQEDSAVYLCASSSRTSGPQETQYFGPGTRLLVL.

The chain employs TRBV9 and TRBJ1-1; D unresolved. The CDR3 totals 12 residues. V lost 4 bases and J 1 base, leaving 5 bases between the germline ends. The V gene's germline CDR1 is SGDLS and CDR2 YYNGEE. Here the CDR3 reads CASSPGNTEAFF. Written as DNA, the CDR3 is TGTGCCAGCAGCCCCGGGAACACTGAAGCTTTCTTT.

The CDR3 loop reads CASSFRRQGTLGEQYF. The CDR3 DNA sequence: TGTGCCAGCAGCTTCCGTAGACAGGGTACCCTTGGCGAGCAGTACTTC. The chain links TRBV3-1 (or the pseudogene TRBV3-2) to TRBJ2-7; 7 nucleotides line up with TRBD1. The length of the CDR3 is 16 residues. Per the germline V gene, CDR1 is LGHDT and CDR2 is YNNKEL (reference sequence). J gave up 6 bases and V 5 bases, and 16 bases lay outside the gene matches.

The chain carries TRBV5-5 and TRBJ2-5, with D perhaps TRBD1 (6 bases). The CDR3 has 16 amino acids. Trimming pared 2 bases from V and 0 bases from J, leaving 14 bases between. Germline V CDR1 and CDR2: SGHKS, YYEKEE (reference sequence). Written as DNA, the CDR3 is TGTGCCAGCAGCTTTCTGACAGGAGGTTACCAAGAGACCCAGTACTTC. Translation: CASSFLTGGYQETQYF.

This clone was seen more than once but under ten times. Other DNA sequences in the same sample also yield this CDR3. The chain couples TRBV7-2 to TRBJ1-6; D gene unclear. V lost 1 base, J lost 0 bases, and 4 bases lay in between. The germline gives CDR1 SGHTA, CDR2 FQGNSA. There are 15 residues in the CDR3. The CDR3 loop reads CASSLVSSYNSPLHF. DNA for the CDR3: TGTGCCAGCAGCTTAGTTAGCTCCTATAATTCACCCCTCCACTTT.

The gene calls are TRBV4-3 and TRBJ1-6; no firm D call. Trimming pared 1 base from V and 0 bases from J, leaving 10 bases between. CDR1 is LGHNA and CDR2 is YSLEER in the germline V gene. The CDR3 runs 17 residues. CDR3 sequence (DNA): TGCGCCAGCAGCCAAGCCGACTCGAGCTCCTATAATTCACCCCTCCACTTT. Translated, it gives CASSQADSSSYNSPLHF.

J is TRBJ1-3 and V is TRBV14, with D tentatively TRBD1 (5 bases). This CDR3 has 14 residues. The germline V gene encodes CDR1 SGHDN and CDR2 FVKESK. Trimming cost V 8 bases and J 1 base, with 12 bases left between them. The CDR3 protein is CASETERSGNTIYF. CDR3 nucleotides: TGTGCCAGCGAGACAGAACGTTCTGGAAACACCATATATTTT.

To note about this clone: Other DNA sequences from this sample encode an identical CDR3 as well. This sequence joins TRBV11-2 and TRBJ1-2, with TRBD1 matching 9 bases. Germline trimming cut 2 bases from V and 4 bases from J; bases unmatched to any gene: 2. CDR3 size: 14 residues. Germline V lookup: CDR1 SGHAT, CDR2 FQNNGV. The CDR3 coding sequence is TGTGCCAGCAGCTTATTACAGGGGGCCTATGGCTACACCTTC. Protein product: CASSLLQGAYGYTF. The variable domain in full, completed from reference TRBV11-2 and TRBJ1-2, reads EAGVAQSPRYKIIEKRQSVAFWCNPISGHATLYWYQQILGQGPKLLIQFQNNGVVDDSQLPKDRFSAERLKGVDSTLKIQPAKLEDSAVYLCASSLLQGAYGYTFGSGTRLTVV.

For the CDR3, the DNA is TGCGCCAGCAGCCAAGATTCGGCAGGGCCGCCCCACCTCTATGGCTACACCTTC. It specifies CASSQDSAGPPHLYGYTF. V gene TRBV4-3 combines with J gene TRBJ1-2, with D tentatively TRBD1 (5 bases). Per the germline V gene, CDR1 is LGHNA and CDR2 is YSLEER. Between the trimmed V and J ends, which lost 0 bases and 4 bases, there was a span of 21 bases. The CDR3 has 18 amino acids.

CDR3: CASSGSESSYNEQFF. The CDR3 nucleotides read TGTGCCAGCAGCGGGAGCGAAAGCTCCTACAATGAGCAGTTCTTC. V is TRBV9 and J is TRBJ2-1; D is ambiguous. Between the trimmed V and J ends, which lost 3 bases and 0 bases, there was a span of 10 bases. CDR3 length: 15 residues. Germline V lookup: CDR1 SGDLS, CDR2 YYNGEE.